Shown below are 11 T cell receptor beta chains from a single sample sequenced in a study of chronic HIV infection and antiretroviral therapy. MiXCR, applied by TCRdb to the 5' RACE reads, yields one record per CDR3 protein. The table has 39,000 or so distinct CDR3 sequences, roughly 8.8% seen once. The material sequenced was peripheral blood. The receptors come from an adult who had HIV and had not received antiretroviral therapy, or was an uninfected healthy control (not recorded which).

This clonotype has a count of ten or more. This chain joins TRBV29-1 and TRBJ2-1; D is unresolved. This CDR3 has 13 amino acids. Trimming left V 3 bases short and J 7 bases short, with 13 bases between. The V gene's germline CDR1 is SQVTM and CDR2 ANQGSEA. CDR3 residues: CSVDAAVGNEQFF. The CDR3 nucleotides read TGCAGCGTTGATGCCGCCGTCGGGAATGAGCAGTTCTTC.

In this sample, this clonotype turned up a few times. One junction end does not reproduce the germline sequence, and a read error may be involved. The CDR3 is CSVASGTSKDTQYF. The CDR3 nucleotides read TGCAGCGTCGCCTCCGGGACTAGCAAAGATACGCAGTATTTT. The V call is TRBV29-1, the J call TRBJ2-3; 9 bases align to TRBD2. The CDR3 length is 14 residues. The germline V gene has CDR1 SQVTM and CDR2 ANQGSEA.

This chain links TRBV7-2 with TRBJ2-3, with 11 bases matching TRBD2. This CDR3 comprises 16 residues. Germline CDR1 reads SGHTA; CDR2 reads FQGNSA. J gave up 3 bases and V 5 bases, and 7 bases lay outside the gene matches. The CDR3 coding sequence is TGTGCCAGCAGCCGAAGGGCTAGCGGGAGGACAGATACGCAGTATTTT. Protein: CASSRRASGRTDTQYF. Together with reference TRBV7-2 and TRBJ2-3, the CDR3 gives the full variable domain: GAGVSQSPSNKVTEKGKDVELRCDPISGHTALYWYRQSLGQGLEFLIYFQGNSAPDKSGLPSDRFSAERTGGSVSTLTIQRTQQEDSAVYLCASSRRASGRTDTQYFGPGTRLTVL.

This clonotype was counted many times. The chain combines TRBV7-2 with TRBJ2-5; no firm D call. V lost 5 bases and J 2 bases, leaving 9 bases between the germline ends. Per germline, CDR1 SGHTA and CDR2 FQGNSA. This CDR3 spans 13 amino acids. The CDR3 DNA sequence: TGTGCCAGCAGCCCGACTTGGCAAGAGACCCAGTACTTC. This encodes CASSPTWQETQYF.

This clonotype was seen more than once but under ten times. The chain is built from TRBV27 and TRBJ1-5, with D uncertain. Germline V gene lookup returns CDR1 MNHEY and CDR2 SMNVEV (reference sequence). V shed 5 bases and J shed 3 bases, with 5 bases lying between them. The CDR3 covers 12 residues. Here the CDR3 reads CASSGPNQPQHF. The CDR3 nucleotides are TGTGCCAGCAGTGGTCCCAATCAGCCCCAGCATTTT.

This clonotype turned up a few times. J is TRBJ2-6 and V is TRBV28; possibly TRBD1 or TRBD2 for D (5 bases each). The ends were cut back, 4 bases at V and 2 bases at J, with 21 bases in the middle. The CDR3 has 19 residues. Germline CDR1 and CDR2: MDHEN and SYDVKM. CDR3 coding DNA: TGTGCCAGCAGTTCCCTCCGGGACCGAGTATTACCTGGGGCCAACGTCCTGACTTTC. Translating it yields CASSSLRDRVLPGANVLTF.

This clonotype has at least ten counts. J is TRBJ2-2 and V is TRBV2; 8 positions agree with TRBD2. CDR1 is SNHLY, CDR2 FYNNEI, per germline. This CDR3 is built from 14 residues. Trimming cost V 2 bases and J 4 bases; bases outside gene matches: 0. The CDR3 coding sequence is TGTGCCAGCAGTGAACTAGCGGGCACCGGGGAGCTGTTTTTT. It is translated as CASSELAGTGELFF.

This clonotype has ten or more counts. The J gene is TRBJ2-7, the V gene TRBV28; D may be TRBD1 or TRBD2 (5 bases each). The V end lost 8 bases, the J end lost 3 bases, and 11 bases lay between the germline ends. CDR1 and CDR2 (germline): MDHEN, SYDVKM. CDR3 length equals 12 residues. The CDR3 loop is CASRQGVYEQYF. CDR3 nucleotide sequence: TGTGCCAGCCGCCAGGGAGTCTACGAGCAGTACTTC.

The chain is built from TRBV2 and TRBJ2-1, with D unclear. Germline CDR1 is SNHLY and CDR2 is FYNNEI. The germline V and J ends were trimmed by 7 bases and 6 bases, with 4 bases remaining between them. The CDR3 extends over 10 amino acids. The CDR3 region is CASNSNEQFF. CDR3 bases: TGTGCCAGCAATAGCAATGAGCAGTTCTTC.

This clonotype was counted a few times. This chain uses TRBV20-1 with TRBJ2-2; 9 bases line up with TRBD2. The germline CDR1 and CDR2 sequences are DFQATT and SNEGSKA (reference sequence). The CDR3 extends over 14 amino acids. The junction had 5 bases not matched to a gene; V was cut back by 5 bases and J by 4 bases. CDR3 in amino acids: CSAPGLAGTGELFF. CDR3 sequence (DNA): TGCAGTGCTCCGGGACTAGCCGGCACCGGGGAGCTGTTTTTT.

This clonotype was counted ten times or more. This chain connects TRBV7-2 to TRBJ2-7; D is undetermined. CDR1 and CDR2 (germline): SGHTA, FQGNSA. This CDR3 spans 13 amino acids. Trimming removed 4 bases at V and 1 base at J, with 8 bases between. CDR3 DNA: TGTGCCAGCAGCTCTCGTGAATCCTACGAGCAGTACTTC. Its protein is CASSSRESYEQYF.